Below, 13 T cell receptor beta chains from the same sample are listed, as sequenced in a study of cytomegalovirus exposure and HLA in healthy donors (dated by TCRdb to about 2017). Library prep was done by the immunoSEQ multiplex PCR assay. The multiplex PCR relied on a mix of 60 forward primers for TCR Vbeta segments and 13 reverse primers for TCR Jbeta segments. TCRdb re-hosts the immuneACCESS table, in-frame sequences only. Its copies lack some clones; in the studies checked, an unresolved V gene accounts for under half of them, and the cause for the rest is not known. The sample table lists roughly 150,000 clones, 82% of them with a count of one. Clones ranked in the top ten supply around 3.2% of the sample. Sequenced: PBMCs. Source of these receptors: a male donor in good health and CMV-seronegative.

Concerning this clone itself: The same CDR3 also results from other DNA sequences found in this sample. The V gene is TRBV7-3, the J gene TRBJ1-1, with no clear D. V gave up 3 bases and J gave up 2 bases, with 7 bases separating them. The CDR3 totals 13 residues. Germline values: CDR1 SGHTA, CDR2 FQGTGA. CDR3 protein: CASSFSSNTEAFF. As DNA, the CDR3 is TGTGCCAGCAGCTTTTCGAGTAACACTGAAGCTTTCTTT.

V gene TRBV10-2 combines with J gene TRBJ2-2; 9 bases fit TRBD2. The germline V gene encodes CDR1 WSHSY and CDR2 SAAADI. CDR3 length: 15 amino acids. V dropped 4 bases and J dropped 7; count of bases not matched to a gene: 7. The CDR3 DNA reads TGCGCCAGCAGTGTTGTAGCGGGAGACATCGGGGAGCTGTTTTTT. Amino acid sequence: CASSVVAGDIGELFF.

The chain links TRBV13 to TRBJ2-2; D gene uncertain. The CDR3 covers 16 residues. Germline V gene sequence: CDR1 PRHDT, CDR2 FYEKMQ (reference sequence). Trimming removed 5 bases from V and 4 bases from J, with 17 bases in between. The CDR3 is CASSPRVDNPTGELFF. The CDR3 coding sequence is TGTGCCAGCAGCCCCCGGGTAGATAACCCCACCGGGGAGCTGTTTTTT.

V usage is TRBV7-9 and J usage is TRBJ1-4, with TRBD1 matching over 7 bases. Germline loops: CDR1 SEHNR, CDR2 FQNEAQ (reference sequence). Losses at the gene ends were 2 bases for V and 6 bases for J; bases not matched to a gene: 12. The CDR3 has 17 residues. CDR3 nucleotides: TGTGCCAGCAGCTTACCCCGGGACAGCGCCACTGATGAAAAACTGTTTTTT. It is translated as CASSLPRDSATDEKLFF.

This chain connects TRBV28 to TRBJ2-1; TRBD2 matches at 8 bases. CDR1 and CDR2 (germline): MDHEN, SYDVKM. V dropped 4 bases and J dropped 0; count of bases not matched to a gene: 5. The CDR3 is 16 residues long. CDR3 residues: CASSYSGVLSYNEQFF. The CDR3 bases are TGTGCCAGCAGTTATAGCGGGGTCCTCTCCTACAATGAGCAGTTCTTC. Together with reference TRBV28 and TRBJ2-1, the CDR3 gives the full variable domain: DVKVTQSSRYLVKRTGEKVFLECVQDMDHENMFWYRQDPGLGLRLIYFSYDVKMKEKGDIPEGYSVSREKKERFSLILESASTNQTSMYLCASSYSGVLSYNEQFFGPGTRLTVL.

V is TRBV14 and J is TRBJ2-1, with no clear D. The CDR3 is 14 amino acids. The V end was cut by 3 bases, the J end by 6 bases, with 12 bases between. CDR1 and CDR2 from the germline V gene are SGHDN and FVKESK. The DNA of the CDR3 is TGTGCCAGCAGCCAGTTCTACGGTTTCAATGAGCAGTTCTTC. Its protein is CASSQFYGFNEQFF.

This chain uses TRBV7-9 with TRBJ2-7; maybe TRBD1 (5 bases). V was cut by 1 base and J by 3 bases, with 10 bases left in between. Germline lookup yields CDR1 SEHNR and CDR2 FQNEAQ (reference sequence). CDR3 size: 14 residues. The CDR3 sequence: CASSLGSQGYEQYF. In DNA form, the CDR3 reads TGTGCCAGCAGCTTAGGCTCCCAGGGCTACGAGCAGTACTTC.

V and J are TRBV5-1 and TRBJ1-2; the D is unclear. Trimming pared 4 bases from V and 8 bases from J, leaving 12 bases between. This CDR3 spans 12 amino acids. Germline V gene sequence: CDR1 SGHRS, CDR2 YFSETQ. The CDR3 sequence is CASSLQGAGYTF. CDR3 bases: TGCGCCAGCAGCCTCCAAGGAGCGGGCTACACCTTC.

The chain employs TRBV6-1 and TRBJ1-2, with a tentative D call TRBD1 (5 bases). V shed 3 bases and J shed 10 bases, with 18 bases lying between them. Germline CDR1 reads MNHNS; CDR2 reads SASEGT. The CDR3 is made up of 14 amino acids. In nucleotides, the CDR3 is TGTGCCAGCAGTGACGGGACTTCCTGGGGGTCCTACACCTTC. This sequence encodes CASSDGTSWGSYTF.

The chain employs TRBV2 and TRBJ2-7; 8 bases match TRBD1. This CDR3 is 14 amino acids long. The germline gives CDR1 SNHLY, CDR2 FYNNEI. Unmatched junction bases numbered 6, after V lost 7 bases and J lost 1 base. CDR3 sequence: CASTPTGDSYEQYF. In DNA, the CDR3 is TGTGCCAGCACACCGACAGGGGATTCCTACGAGCAGTACTTC.

V gene TRBV2 combines with J gene TRBJ1-1, with TRBD1 matching 9 bases. Germline CDR1 and CDR2: SNHLY and FYNNEI. V lost 6 bases to trimming and J lost 0 bases; unmatched junction nucleotides: 5. The length of the CDR3 is 15 residues. The CDR3, as DNA: TGTGCCAGCAGCACAGGGGGCGGACTGAACACTGAAGCTTTCTTT. This translates into CASSTGGGLNTEAFF.

This clone was counted a few times. V is TRBV6-5 and J is TRBJ1-1; TRBD1 is a possible D gene (5 bases). Trimming left V 6 bases short and J 0 bases short, with 14 bases between. The CDR3 length is 15 residues. Germline V gene data show CDR1 as MNHEY and CDR2 as SVGAGI. The CDR3 here is CASSLLGHLNTEAFF. The CDR3 nucleotides read TGTGCCAGCAGCTTATTAGGACACTTGAACACTGAAGCTTTCTTT.

The V gene is TRBV7-6, the J gene TRBJ2-1; the match to TRBD2 covers 8 bases. J lost 0 bases, V lost 2 bases, and 6 bases had no gene match. The germline CDR1 and CDR2 sequences are SGHVS and FNYEAQ. The CDR3 is 17 amino acids. CDR3 nucleotide sequence: TGTGCCAGCAGCTTAACCTCGGGGGGGAGCTCCTACAATGAGCAGTTCTTC. Its protein product is CASSLTSGGSSYNEQFF.